The T cell receptor beta chain described here comes from a study of T cell clones after liver transplantation. For the study at large: TCRbeta sequencing after a pre-transplant mixed lymphocyte reaction identified graft-donor-reactive clones, later tracked in post-transplant blood.

Study outcomes and limitations: A significant post-transplant drop in circulating graft-donor-reactive CD4 TCRbeta sequences occurred in most of the 8 subjects.

This CDR3 is built from 14 residues. The V end lost 1 base, the J end lost 5 bases, and 8 bases lay between the germline ends. Germline V gene lookup returns CDR1 KGHSH and CDR2 LQKENI. As to this clone: Its antigen remains unknown.

Sequenced by immunoSEQ multiplex PCR; TCRdb stores in-frame clones only, minus some. The table has 95,000 to 110,000 clones, approximately 79% seen once. This TCR was sampled from a human patient who received a liver transplant. Some T cells may trace back to the graft donor. The chain combines TRBV18 with TRBJ1-4; possible D gene TRBD1, 6 bases. Sequencing used CD4+ T cells from blood, obtained approximately 50 months after liver transplant. DNA for the CDR3: TGTGCCAGCTCACCACGGACAGAAAATGAAAAACTGTTTTTT. Residues: CASSPRTENEKLFF.